This record covers a single T cell receptor (beta chain). What it recognizes is unknown. V shed 1 base, J shed 1 base, and the junction held 7 bases outside the gene matches. CDR1 is SGHVS and CDR2 is FQNEAQ in the germline V gene. The CDR3 has 16 amino acids. This sample stems from a study of cytomegalovirus exposure and HLA in healthy donors. Across the study: Among 350 to 500 genotyped donors, approximately 80% fell in the Caucasian-associated ancestry cluster. The study's findings and limits: Associated with cytomegalovirus, according to the listing, were 164 TCR beta chains. Later analysis revealed greater clonal expansion in HLA-associated TCR beta chains than in equally common others. As confirmed in vitro, a few CMV-associated chains were specific for CMV antigens.

The PCR made use of 60 Vbeta and 13 Jbeta primers. Assay: immunoSEQ multiplex PCR; the TCRdb copy retains only in-frame clones and omits some. In the table there are about 110,000 clones, approximately 76% of which are singletons. This receptor was identified in a woman aged 45-60 years in good health and CMV-seropositive. Sequenced input: PBMCs. The chain couples TRBV7-8 to TRBJ2-7; 7 positions agree with TRBD2. CDR3 residues: CASSLVGGWGSYEQYF. CDR3 nucleotides: TGTGCCAGCAGCTTAGTGGGGGGGTGGGGGTCCTACGAGCAGTACTTC.